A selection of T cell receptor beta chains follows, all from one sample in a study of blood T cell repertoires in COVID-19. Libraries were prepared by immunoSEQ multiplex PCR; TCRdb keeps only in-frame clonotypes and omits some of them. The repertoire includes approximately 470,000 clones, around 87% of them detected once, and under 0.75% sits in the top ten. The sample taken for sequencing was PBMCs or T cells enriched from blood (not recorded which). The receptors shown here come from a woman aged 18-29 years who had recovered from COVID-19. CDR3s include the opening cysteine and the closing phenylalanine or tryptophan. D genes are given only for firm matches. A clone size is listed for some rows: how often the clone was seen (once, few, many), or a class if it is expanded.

TGTGCCAGCTCATTAACAGGGGACCCCGGAAACACCATATATTTT,CASSLTGDPGNTIYF,TRBV18,TRBD1,.,TRBJ1-3
TGTGCCAGCACCTCATTAGGCCGGGACAGCTACGAGCAGTACTTC,CASTSLGRDSYEQYF,TRBV28,TRBD1,.,TRBJ2-7
TGTGCCAGCAGTCCGGGACAGGACTACACTGAAGCTTTCTTT,CASSPGQDYTEAFF,TRBV7-9,TRBD1,few,TRBJ1-1
TGTGCCAGCAGCCGGACAGGGGTAAAGGAGACCCAGTACTTC,CASSRTGVKETQYF,TRBV5-6,TRBD1,.,TRBJ2-5
TGTGCCAGCAGCCGGGACAGGTCACCCCTCCACTTT,CASSRDRSPLHF,TRBV2,TRBD1,.,TRBJ1-6
TGTGCCAGCAGTGCCGGGACAGGGGACGCCAAAAACATTCAGTACTTC,CASSAGTGDAKNIQYF,TRBV6-4,TRBD1,once,TRBJ2-4
TGTGCCAGCAGTGGACAGGCGGGTAGCAATCAGCCCCAGCATTTT,CASSGQAGSNQPQHF,TRBV2,.,.,TRBJ1-5
TGTGCCAGCTCACCACCGTCAGCGGGGACCGCTGAGCAGTTCTTC,CASSPPSAGTAEQFF,TRBV18,TRBD2,.,TRBJ2-1
TGTGCCAGCAGCCCCCAGGAGGGTCAGCCCCAGCATTTT,CASSPQEGQPQHF,TRBV5-6,.,.,TRBJ1-5
TGTGCCAGCAGCTATAACTCCCCTGAAGCTTTCTTT,CASSYNSPEAFF,TRBV11-2,.,.,TRBJ1-1
TGTGCCACCAGCAGGAGCAAGACAGTGGGGGGTTCCTACGAGCAGTACTTC,CATSRSKTVGGSYEQYF,TRBV15,.,once,TRBJ2-7
TGTGCCAGCAGTGAAGTGCTAGGTTATAGCAATCAGCCCCAGCATTTT,CASSEVLGYSNQPQHF,TRBV6-1,.,once,TRBJ1-5
TGCGCCAGCAGTCGGGGAGGGGTGCTCTATGGCTACACCTTC,CASSRGGVLYGYTF,TRBV5-1,.,.,TRBJ1-2
TGTGCCAGCCACGTGTTAGGCGGGGGGGACAATGAGCAGTTCTTC,CASHVLGGGDNEQFF,TRBV2,TRBD2,.,TRBJ2-1
TGCGCCAGCAGCCGCGCAGCGGGGGCGTGGGGGAACACTGAAGCTTTCTTT,CASSRAAGAWGNTEAFF,TRBV4-1,.,.,TRBJ1-1
TGTGCCACCAGCAGAGAGAACGCGGGGAACACTGAAGCTTTCTTT,CATSRENAGNTEAFF,TRBV15,.,.,TRBJ1-1
TGTGCCAGCAGTTTATCCGCAGGGGGATACACCGGGGAGCTGTTTTTT,CASSLSAGGYTGELFF,TRBV27,TRBD1,few,TRBJ2-2
TGTGCCAGCAGCCAAGAAATGACTCCGGGAAACACTGAAGCTTTCTTT,CASSQEMTPGNTEAFF,TRBV4-2,.,.,TRBJ1-1
TGTGCCAGTAGCGGAGGACTATCCTCATACAATGAGCAGTTCTTC,CASSGGLSSYNEQFF,TRBV19,.,.,TRBJ2-1
TGTGCCAGTAGTAATAAAGACAGGGGGTTGAATCAGCCCCAGCATTTT,CASSNKDRGLNQPQHF,TRBV19,TRBD1,.,TRBJ1-5
TGTGCCAGCTCCCGGGACAGGGGTTTTCTAAGCTCCTACGAGCAGTACTTC,CASSRDRGFLSSYEQYF,TRBV18,TRBD1,.,TRBJ2-7
TGCGCCAGCAGCTTGGGAGACGTGGCAGGGCAGCCCCAGCATTTT,CASSLGDVAGQPQHF,TRBV5-1,.,few,TRBJ1-5
TGTGCCAGCAGCCCCCGGGACAGGGACCAACTTGAAGCTTTCTTT,CASSPRDRDQLEAFF,TRBV7-9,TRBD1,few,TRBJ1-1
TGCAGCGTTCTGGCAGGTCCGAACACTGAAGCTTTCTTT,CSVLAGPNTEAFF,TRBV29-1,.,.,TRBJ1-1
TGTGCCAGCGGGATAGGGGGCTATGGCTACACCTTC,CASGIGGYGYTF,TRBV5-5,.,.,TRBJ1-2
TGCGCCAGCAGCCCGACAGGGCACAATCAGCCCCAGCATTTT,CASSPTGHNQPQHF,TRBV5-1,TRBD1,.,TRBJ1-5
TGTGCCTCCCAAGGGGAGGACGAGCAGTTCTTC,CASQGEDEQFF,TRBV30,.,.,TRBJ2-1
TGTGCCAGCAGTGAAGTCCCTAGCGGGGGCAAAACCTACGAGCAGTACTTC,CASSEVPSGGKTYEQYF,TRBV2,TRBD2,.,TRBJ2-7
TGTGCCAGCAGTTTAGCGGGACTAGTGGGCACAGATACGCAGTATTTT,CASSLAGLVGTDTQYF,TRBV28,TRBD2,.,TRBJ2-3
TGTGCCAGCAGTGAAGCGGGGGGGTATCAGCCCCAGCATTTT,CASSEAGGYQPQHF,TRBV2,.,.,TRBJ1-5
TGCGCCAGCAGCTTGATCCAGGGGGCAAATCAGCCCCAGCATTTT,CASSLIQGANQPQHF,TRBV4-1,TRBD1,once,TRBJ1-5
TGTGCCAGCAGCTTAGATGGTAGCGGGGGCCTGTTATTCTTC,CASSLDGSGGLLFF,TRBV7-9,TRBD2,.,TRBJ2-1
TGTGCCTGGAGTCGGGACACAGGCACAGATACGCAGTATTTT,CAWSRDTGTDTQYF,TRBV30,.,.,TRBJ2-3
TGTGCCAGCAGCTTGGAACAGTACTATGGCTACACCTTC,CASSLEQYYGYTF,TRBV5-4,.,.,TRBJ1-2
TGTGCCAGCAGCCAAGATGTAGGAGGGGATGAAAAACTGTTTTTT,CASSQDVGGDEKLFF,TRBV3-1/TRBV3-2,.,.,TRBJ1-4
TGCGCCAGCAGCGTGGGACAGACGAACACTGAAGCTTTCTTT,CASSVGQTNTEAFF,TRBV5-1,TRBD1,.,TRBJ1-1
TGCGCCAGCAGCTTGGATCTAGATACGCAGTATTTT,CASSLDLDTQYF,TRBV5-1,.,.,TRBJ2-3
TGCGCCAGCAGCAACCCTCCCCAAGGGGAATCTGGCTACACCTTC,CASSNPPQGESGYTF,TRBV4-1,.,.,TRBJ1-2
TGCGCCAGCAGATCGGACAGGTGGGCCTCCGAGCAGTACTTC,CASRSDRWASEQYF,TRBV5-1,TRBD1,.,TRBJ2-7
TGCGCCAGCAGCCCGGGACAGGAAATGAACACTGAAGCTTTCTTT,CASSPGQEMNTEAFF,TRBV5-1,TRBD1,.,TRBJ1-1
TGTGCCAGCAGCTTATACAGGTCAGGAAATGAAAAACTGTTTTTT,CASSLYRSGNEKLFF,TRBV7-2,.,.,TRBJ1-4
TGTGCCAGCAGCCAAGATCTCGCGTATGGCTACACCTTC,CASSQDLAYGYTF,TRBV4-2,.,.,TRBJ1-2
TGTGCCACCAGTGATCCGGTCTTCAGGGAAGAGACCCAGTACTTC,CATSDPVFREETQYF,TRBV24-1,.,.,TRBJ2-5
TGTGCCAGCAGTTACGCAGGGGGAGTAGGTGGCTACACCTTC,CASSYAGGVGGYTF,TRBV6-5,TRBD1,.,TRBJ1-2
TGTGCCAGCAGCCTGGACGGAGAGGGCACTGAAGCTTTCTTT,CASSLDGEGTEAFF,TRBV7-9,.,.,TRBJ1-1
TGTGCCAGCAGCTTGGGCGCTCCGTACCAAGAGACCCAGTACTTC,CASSLGAPYQETQYF,TRBV7-2,.,.,TRBJ2-5
TGTGCCAGCAGCCGACCTACAGGGTTTGGGGAAAAACTGTTTTTT,CASSRPTGFGEKLFF,TRBV7-9,.,.,TRBJ1-4
TGTGCCATCAGTTTTCAGGGGGGCCAGAACACTGAAGCTTTCTTT,CAISFQGGQNTEAFF,TRBV10-3,TRBD1,.,TRBJ1-1
TGTGCCTGGAGCGATTCGGGGGGGCCCTCCGGGGAGCTGTTTTTT,CAWSDSGGPSGELFF,TRBV30,TRBD2,.,TRBJ2-2
TGCGCCAGCAGAGAAGGACAGGGGATAACCACCGGGGAGCTGTTTTTT,CASREGQGITTGELFF,TRBV5-1,TRBD1,.,TRBJ2-2
TGTGCCAGTAAACTCGGACAGGGGGGGGATTCACCCCTCCACTTT,CASKLGQGGDSPLHF,TRBV19,TRBD1,.,TRBJ1-6
TGTGCCAGCTCAGCCTCCGGGACAGGGGCCGGAAACACCATATATTTT,CASSASGTGAGNTIYF,TRBV18,TRBD1,.,TRBJ1-3
TGTGCCAGCAGTCTTACAGGGGGGACCCAGGGCGAGCAGTACTTC,CASSLTGGTQGEQYF,TRBV2,TRBD1,.,TRBJ2-7
TGTGCCAGCAGGTTACCCTACACTGAAGCTTTCTTT,CASRLPYTEAFF,TRBV28,.,.,TRBJ1-1